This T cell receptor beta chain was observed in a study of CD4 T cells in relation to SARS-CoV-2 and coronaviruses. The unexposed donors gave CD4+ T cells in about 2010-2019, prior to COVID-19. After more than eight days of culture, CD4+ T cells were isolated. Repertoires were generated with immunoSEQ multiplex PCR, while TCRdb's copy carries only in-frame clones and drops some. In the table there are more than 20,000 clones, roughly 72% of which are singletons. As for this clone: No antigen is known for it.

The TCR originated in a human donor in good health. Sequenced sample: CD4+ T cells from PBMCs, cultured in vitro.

CDR3 in DNA: TGTGCCAGCAGCCCCCCGGGGCGGGGGGGCGGAGAGACCCAGTACTTC. Its protein product is CASSPPGRGGGETQYF. The rearrangement joins TRBV7-2 to TRBJ2-5; 9 bases agree with TRBD2. The J segment lost 4 bases and the V segment lost 5 bases, leaving 11 bases of the junction unmatched. The V gene's germline CDR1 is SGHTA and CDR2 FQGNSA. This CDR3 comprises 16 residues.